This passage covers 20 T cell receptor beta chains from one sample sequenced in a study of T-cell reconstitution after alpha-beta-depleted transplantation in children. This sample's TCRbeta library carried unique molecular identifier barcodes. MiXCR, run by TCRdb on the PCR reads, gives a single entry per CDR3 protein. The top ten clones hold around 2.2% of a sample with some 600,000 distinct CDR3 sequences, 10% to 15% of them seen once. The source material was PBMCs, mostly from graft donor cells, sampled 360 days after TCRalphabeta/CD19-depleted stem cell transplant. The receptors originated from a male patient younger than 18 who had a stem cell transplant for acute myeloid leukemia, so the T cells may come from the graft donor.

This clonotype was found a few times. The genes are TRBV7-8 and TRBJ2-3, with 7 bases matching TRBD2. Germline loops: CDR1 SGHVS, CDR2 FQNEAQ. V lost 5 bases and J lost 1; bases outside the gene matches: 6. CDR3 size: 15 residues. CDR3 DNA: TGTGCCAGCAGCGCACGGGCGGGAGGCACAGATACGCAGTATTTT. Encoded protein: CASSARAGGTDTQYF.

At least ten counts were recorded for this clonotype. The chain uses TRBV29-1 and TRBJ2-7, with D unresolved. The CDR3 is 13 residues long. CDR1 is SQVTM and CDR2 is ANQGSEA in the germline V gene. Trimming took 2 bases from V and 1 from J, leaving 9 bases between them. The CDR3 is CSVEKDGSYEQYF. In nucleotides, the CDR3 is TGCAGCGTTGAAAAGGACGGTTCCTACGAGCAGTACTTC.

This clonotype was found a few times. The chain has TRBV5-6 and TRBJ2-2; maybe TRBD1 (5 bases). CDR3 length: 16 amino acids. Germline values: CDR1 SGHDT, CDR2 YYEEEE. The V and J ends lost 3 bases and 5 bases respectively, with 17 bases between them. Here the CDR3 reads CASSSPSREGTGELFF. CDR3 nucleotide sequence: TGTGCCAGCAGCTCACCTTCCAGGGAAGGAACCGGGGAGCTGTTTTTT.

This clonotype came up many times. This chain joins TRBV28 and TRBJ2-6, with 8 positions matching TRBD1. CDR3 length: 17 amino acids. V lost 5 bases, J lost 0 bases, and 6 bases stayed unmatched. Germline CDR1 reads MDHEN; CDR2 reads SYDVKM. The DNA for the CDR3 is TGTGCCAGCAGTCCCCGGGACAGGAGCTCTGGGGCCAACGTCCTGACTTTC. Translating it yields CASSPRDRSSGANVLTF. Based on the CDR3 plus reference TRBV28 and TRBJ2-6, the full variable domain is DVKVTQSSRYLVKRTGEKVFLECVQDMDHENMFWYRQDPGLGLRLIYFSYDVKMKEKGDIPEGYSVSREKKERFSLILESASTNQTSMYLCASSPRDRSSGANVLTFGAGSRLTVL.

This clonotype has more than one count but fewer than ten. The DNA of the CDR3 is TGTGCCAGCAGCTTAAGACTAGCGGGAGCCCCCTCCTACGAGCAGTACTTC. Amino acid sequence: CASSLRLAGAPSYEQYF. The chain combines TRBV7-2 with TRBJ2-7, with TRBD2 identical over 12 bases. The CDR3 is made up of 17 amino acids. Germline CDR1 and CDR2: SGHTA and FQGNSA. V lost 2 bases and J lost 0; bases outside the gene matches: 5.

This clonotype was counted at least ten times. The chain uses TRBV12-3 or TRBV12-4 and TRBJ2-7; 8 nucleotides align to TRBD1. The CDR3 loop spans 14 amino acids. V trimming: 5 bases; J trimming: 2 bases; junction bases outside the gene matches: 5. The CDR3 DNA reads as TGTGCCAGCAGTGCGGACAGGGTGGCCTACGAGCAGTACTTC. Amino acid sequence: CASSADRVAYEQYF.

The chain uses TRBV4-3 and TRBJ1-1; D is perhaps TRBD1 (5 bases). Trimming left V 3 bases short and J 1 base short, with 18 bases between. The germline gives CDR1 LGHNA, CDR2 YSLEER. The CDR3 has 17 residues. The CDR3 DNA reads as TGCGCCAGCAGCCAGGCCCGCGGGGGTACGCCGAACACTGAAGCTTTCTTT. This gives the protein CASSQARGGTPNTEAFF.

The rearrangement links TRBV18 to TRBJ2-4; the D is unclear. The length of the CDR3 is 15 residues. Germline V gene data show CDR1 as KGHSH and CDR2 as LQKENI. Trimming left V 2 bases short and J 1 base short, with 9 bases between. The CDR3 DNA follows: TGTGCCAGCTCACCAGAGCTAGGGGCCAAAAACATTCAGTACTTC. Amino acids: CASSPELGAKNIQYF.

This clonotype was counted only a few times. The rearrangement uses TRBV7-2 and TRBJ2-2; D call uncertain. Trimming took off 8 bases at V and 5 bases at J, with 9 bases between the two ends. Germline CDR1 and CDR2: SGHTA and FQGNSA. CDR3 length: 12 amino acids. The CDR3, as DNA: TGTGCCAGCGGAACTTGGACCGGGGAGCTGTTTTTT. Its translation is CASGTWTGELFF.

This clonotype was seen at least ten times. The chain recombines TRBV4-3 with TRBJ2-7; a possible D gene is TRBD1 (6 bases). Germline values: CDR1 LGHNA, CDR2 YSLEER. This CDR3 has 13 residues. The ends were cut back, 4 bases at V and 7 bases at J, with 14 bases in the middle. The CDR3, as DNA: TGCGCCAGCAGCCGAGCGCGAGACAGGGAGCAGTACTTC. This encodes CASSRARDREQYF.

The rearrangement joins TRBV12-3 or TRBV12-4 to TRBJ2-7, with 8 bases matching TRBD1. This CDR3 comprises 16 residues. V was clipped by 5 bases and J by 5 bases; unmatched bases: 14. The CDR3 DNA is TGTGCCAGCAGTCCAGGAACAGGGGGACCGTTGGACGAGCAGTACTTC. Translation gives CASSPGTGGPLDEQYF.

This clonotype showed up many times. The J gene is TRBJ2-3, the V gene TRBV5-1; no reliable D call. The CDR3 runs 11 residues. Trimming took 3 bases from V and 6 from J, leaving 5 bases between them. Looked up from germline, CDR1 is SGHRS and CDR2 is YFSETQ. As DNA, the CDR3 is TGCGCCAGCAGCTCCGAGGATACGCAGTATTTT. The encoded protein is CASSSEDTQYF. The entire variable domain, with the rest obtained from reference TRBV5-1 and TRBJ2-3, is as follows: KAGVTQTPRYLIKTRGQQVTLSCSPISGHRSVSWYQQTPGQGLQFLFEYFSETQRNKGNFPGRFSGRQFSNSRSEMNVSTLELGDSALYLCASSSEDTQYFGPGTRLTVL.

Comments on this clonotype: Mismatch with germline at one junction end may stem from a read error. The rearrangement links TRBV12-3 or TRBV12-4 to TRBJ2-7; TRBD2 agrees at 12 bases. The CDR3 contains 14 residues. Written as DNA, the CDR3 is TGTGCCAGCAGTCTAGCGGGAGGGCCTCGGGAGCAGTACTTC. Translation: CASSLAGGPREQYF.

This clonotype was seen a handful of times. V usage is TRBV2 and J usage is TRBJ2-3, with D hard to call. The germline gives CDR1 SNHLY, CDR2 FYNNEI. The CDR3 has 15 amino acids. V was shortened by 6 bases and J by 0 bases, with 13 bases between the two germline ends. CDR3 DNA sequence: TGTGCCAGCAGCGTCCCCGTCGGAAGCACAGATACGCAGTATTTT. This gives the protein CASSVPVGSTDTQYF.

V and J are TRBV4-3 and TRBJ2-7; D gene uncertain. V lost 0 bases to trimming and J lost 4 bases, with 10 bases between them. In germline, CDR1 is LGHNA, CDR2 YSLEER. The CDR3 is 14 residues long. The CDR3 bases are TGCGCCAGCAGCCAAGAGCCCAAGCAATACGAGCAGTACTTC. Protein: CASSQEPKQYEQYF.

This clonotype occurred a few times. The chain has TRBV7-8 and TRBJ2-7; 8 nucleotides align to TRBD2. The V segment lost 3 bases and the J segment 3 bases; nucleotides outside the gene matches: 19. In germline, CDR1 is SGHVS, CDR2 FQNEAQ. This CDR3 region has 19 residues. The CDR3 nucleotides read TGTGCCAGCAGCTTGGGGGTCACGAGCGGGAGTTTCGTATTCTACGAGCAGTACTTC. Translating it yields CASSLGVTSGSFVFYEQYF. Variable domain in full (rest from reference TRBV7-8 and TRBJ2-7): GAGVSQSPRYKVAKRGQDVALRCDPISGHVSLFWYQQALGQGPEFLTYFQNEAQLDKSGLPSDRFFAERPEGSVSTLKIQRTQQEDSAVYLCASSLGVTSGSFVFYEQYFGPGTRLTVT.

The chain is built from TRBV7-2 and TRBJ1-2; perhaps TRBD1 as D (6 bases). Looked up from germline, CDR1 is SGHTA and CDR2 is FQGNSA. Deletions cut 0 bases from V and 1 base from J, with 9 bases between. This CDR3 is 15 amino acids long. CDR3 nucleotides: TGTGCCAGCAGCTTAGCGGAGGGGGATAACTATGGCTACACCTTC. Translating gives CASSLAEGDNYGYTF.

The chain has TRBV27 and TRBJ2-1; 10 bases fit TRBD2. CDR1 is MNHEY and CDR2 is SMNVEV in the germline V gene (reference sequence). The CDR3 length is 14 residues. Losses at the gene ends were 9 bases for V and 6 bases for J; bases not matched to a gene: 8. CDR3 in DNA: TGTGCCAGTCTTCGACTAGCGGGCCCCAATGAGCAGTTCTTC. This translates into CASLRLAGPNEQFF.

This clonotype was observed a handful of times. This chain joins TRBV6-1 and TRBJ2-7, with D perhaps TRBD1 or TRBD2 (6 bases each). The CDR3 runs to 13 residues. CDR1 MNHNS and CDR2 SASEGT come from the germline V gene. V was cut by 10 bases and J by 3 bases, with 16 bases left in between. Here the CDR3 reads CATSEGDFYEQYF. CDR3 bases: TGTGCCACCTCCGAGGGGGACTTCTACGAGCAGTACTTC.

This clonotype occurred many times. The J gene is TRBJ2-1, the V gene TRBV28, with 13 bases matching TRBD2. The CDR3 has 14 amino acids. V was clipped by 8 bases and J by 3 bases; unmatched bases: 1. CDR1 is MDHEN and CDR2 is SYDVKM in the germline V gene. The CDR3 is CASGLAGVYNEQFF. DNA for the CDR3: TGTGCCAGCGGACTAGCGGGAGTCTACAATGAGCAGTTCTTC.